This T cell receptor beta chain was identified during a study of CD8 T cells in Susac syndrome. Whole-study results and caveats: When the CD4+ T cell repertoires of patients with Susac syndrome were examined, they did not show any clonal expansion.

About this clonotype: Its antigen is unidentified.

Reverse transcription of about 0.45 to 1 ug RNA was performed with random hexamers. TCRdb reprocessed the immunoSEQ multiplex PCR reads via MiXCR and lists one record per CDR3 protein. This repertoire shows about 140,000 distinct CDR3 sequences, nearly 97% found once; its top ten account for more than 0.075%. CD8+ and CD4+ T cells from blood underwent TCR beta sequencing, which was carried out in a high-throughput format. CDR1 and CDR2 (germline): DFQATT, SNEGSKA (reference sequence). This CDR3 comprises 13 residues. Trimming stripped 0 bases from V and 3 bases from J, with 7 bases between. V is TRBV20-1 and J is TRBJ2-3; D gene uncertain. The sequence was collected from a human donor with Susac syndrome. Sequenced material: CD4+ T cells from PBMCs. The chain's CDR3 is CSARDGRTDTQYF. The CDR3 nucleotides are TGCAGTGCTAGAGACGGTCGGACAGATACGCAGTATTTT.